The next 3 T cell receptor beta chains were all read from a single sample in a study of blood T cell repertoires in COVID-19. The table came from immunoSEQ multiplex PCR; TCRdb's copy has only in-frame clones and leaves some out. Among about 220,000 clones listed, 65% to 85% were seen once. Sample: peripheral blood. These receptors were obtained from a human donor in a cohort sampled during active COVID-19.

This clone was detected ten times or more. This sequence joins TRBV7-6 and TRBJ1-6; 9 nucleotides agree with TRBD1. Germline V lookup: CDR1 SGHVS, CDR2 FNYEAQ. With V trimmed by 5 bases and J by 8 bases, 4 bases remained unmatched. This CDR3 comprises 14 residues. This CDR3 is CASSRRQGDSPLHF. In DNA form, the CDR3 reads TGTGCCAGCAGCCGACGACAGGGGGATTCACCCCTCCACTTT.

This clone has just one count. The chain employs TRBV4-1 and TRBJ1-2; D is possibly TRBD1 (6 bases). The CDR3 sequence is 15 residues long. Germline CDR1 and CDR2: MGHRA and YSYEKL. The V end lost 2 bases, the J end lost 5 bases, and 15 bases lay between the germline ends. CDR3 sequence: CASSQWLKQGYGYTF. The CDR3 nucleotides are TGCGCCAGCAGCCAATGGCTGAAGCAGGGGTATGGCTACACCTTC.

The genes are TRBV2 and TRBJ1-5, with TRBD1 as a possible D gene (6 bases). CDR1 is SNHLY and CDR2 is FYNNEI in the germline V gene. The length of the CDR3 is 14 residues. The V end lost 6 bases, the J end lost 1 base, and 10 bases lay between the germline ends. CDR3 residues: CASSVTGSNQPQHF. Written as DNA, the CDR3 is TGTGCCAGCAGCGTCACAGGGAGCAATCAGCCCCAGCATTTT.